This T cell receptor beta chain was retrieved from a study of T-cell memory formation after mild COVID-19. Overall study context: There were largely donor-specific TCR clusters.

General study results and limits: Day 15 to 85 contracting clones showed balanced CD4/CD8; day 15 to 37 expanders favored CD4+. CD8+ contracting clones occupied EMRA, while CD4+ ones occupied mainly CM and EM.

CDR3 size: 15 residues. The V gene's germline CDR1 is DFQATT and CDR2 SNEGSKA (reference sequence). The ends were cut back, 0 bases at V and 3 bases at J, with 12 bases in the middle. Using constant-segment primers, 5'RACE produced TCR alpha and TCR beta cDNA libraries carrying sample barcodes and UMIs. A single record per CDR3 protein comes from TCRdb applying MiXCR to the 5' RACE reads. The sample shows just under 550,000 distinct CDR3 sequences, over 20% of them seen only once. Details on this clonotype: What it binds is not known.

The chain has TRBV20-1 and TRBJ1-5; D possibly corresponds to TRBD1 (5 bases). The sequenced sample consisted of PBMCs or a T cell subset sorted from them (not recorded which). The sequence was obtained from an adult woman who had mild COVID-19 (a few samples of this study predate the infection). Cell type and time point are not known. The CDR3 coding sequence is TGCAGTGCTAGAGATCTGGGACGGCCCAATCAGCCCCAGCATTTT. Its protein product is CSARDLGRPNQPQHF.